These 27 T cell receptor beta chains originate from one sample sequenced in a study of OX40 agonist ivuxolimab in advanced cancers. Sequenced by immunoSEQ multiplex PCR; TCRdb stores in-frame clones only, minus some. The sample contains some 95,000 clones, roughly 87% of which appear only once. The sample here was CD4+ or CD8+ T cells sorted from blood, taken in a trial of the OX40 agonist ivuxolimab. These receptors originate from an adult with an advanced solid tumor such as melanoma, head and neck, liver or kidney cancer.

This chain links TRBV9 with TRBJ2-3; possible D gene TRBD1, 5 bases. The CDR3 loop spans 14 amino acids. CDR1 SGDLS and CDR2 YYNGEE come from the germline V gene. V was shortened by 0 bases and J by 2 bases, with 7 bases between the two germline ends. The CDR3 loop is CASSVARVTDTQYF. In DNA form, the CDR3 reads TGTGCCAGCAGCGTAGCCAGGGTCACAGATACGCAGTATTTT.

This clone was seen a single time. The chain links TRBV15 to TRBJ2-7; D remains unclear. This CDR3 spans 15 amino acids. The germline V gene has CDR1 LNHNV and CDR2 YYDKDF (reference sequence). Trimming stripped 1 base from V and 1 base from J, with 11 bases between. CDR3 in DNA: TGTGCCACCAGCAGAGGGCTTGGCGAATCCTACGAGCAGTACTTC. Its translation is CATSRGLGESYEQYF.

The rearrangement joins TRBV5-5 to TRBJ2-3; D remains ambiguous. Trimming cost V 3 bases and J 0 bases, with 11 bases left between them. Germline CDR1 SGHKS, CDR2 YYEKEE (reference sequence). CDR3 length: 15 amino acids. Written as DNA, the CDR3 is TGTGCCAGCAGCTGGGGTGGGGTGAGCACAGATACGCAGTATTTT. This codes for CASSWGGVSTDTQYF.

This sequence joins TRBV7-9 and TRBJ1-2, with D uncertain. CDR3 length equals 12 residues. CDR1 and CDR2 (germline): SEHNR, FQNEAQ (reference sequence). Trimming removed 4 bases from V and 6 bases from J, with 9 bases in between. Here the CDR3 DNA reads TGTGCCAGCAGCTCTGACTTGGATGGCTACACCTTC. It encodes CASSSDLDGYTF.

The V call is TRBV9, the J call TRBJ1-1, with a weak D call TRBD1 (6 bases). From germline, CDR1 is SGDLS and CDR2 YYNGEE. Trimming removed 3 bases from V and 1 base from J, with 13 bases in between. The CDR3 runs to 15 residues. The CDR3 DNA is TGTGCCAGCAGCGGGACACAGGGCAGGAACACTGAAGCTTTCTTT. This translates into CASSGTQGRNTEAFF.

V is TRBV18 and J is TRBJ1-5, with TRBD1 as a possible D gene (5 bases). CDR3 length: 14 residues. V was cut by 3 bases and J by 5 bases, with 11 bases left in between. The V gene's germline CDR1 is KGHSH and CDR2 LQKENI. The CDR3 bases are TGTGCCAGCTCACCCGGGGCCCTCGATCAGCCCCAGCATTTT. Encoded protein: CASSPGALDQPQHF.

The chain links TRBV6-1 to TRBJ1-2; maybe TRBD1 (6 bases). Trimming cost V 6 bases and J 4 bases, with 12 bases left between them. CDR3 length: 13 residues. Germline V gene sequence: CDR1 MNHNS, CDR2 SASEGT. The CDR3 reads CASREGHPYGYTF. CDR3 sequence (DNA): TGTGCCAGCAGGGAGGGACACCCCTATGGCTACACCTTC.

The CDR3 DNA reads TGTGCCAGCAGCGACAGTTGGCCAACCGGAAACACCATATATTTT. It codes for CASSDSWPTGNTIYF. The chain carries TRBV9 and TRBJ1-3; D remains unclear. Trimming shortened V by 3 bases and J by 4 bases, and 14 bases separated the two germline ends. Germline V CDR1 and CDR2: SGDLS, YYNGEE. The CDR3 loop spans 15 amino acids.

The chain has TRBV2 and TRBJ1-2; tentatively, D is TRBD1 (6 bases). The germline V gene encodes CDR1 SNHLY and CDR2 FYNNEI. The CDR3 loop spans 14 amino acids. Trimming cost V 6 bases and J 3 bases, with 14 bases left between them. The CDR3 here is CASRGAAGDYGYTF. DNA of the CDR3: TGTGCCAGCAGGGGGGCGGCAGGGGACTATGGCTACACCTTC.

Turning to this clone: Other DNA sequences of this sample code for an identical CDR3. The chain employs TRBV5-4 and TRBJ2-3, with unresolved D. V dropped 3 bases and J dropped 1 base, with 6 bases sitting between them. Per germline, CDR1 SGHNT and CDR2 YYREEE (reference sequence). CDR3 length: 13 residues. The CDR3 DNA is TGTGCCAGCAGCTCCCAAGGCACAGATACGCAGTATTTT. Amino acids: CASSSQGTDTQYF. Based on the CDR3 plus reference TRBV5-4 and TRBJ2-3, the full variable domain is ETGVTQSPTHLIKTRGQQVTLRCSSQSGHNTVSWYQQALGQGPQFIFQYYREEENGRGNFPPRFSGLQFPNYSSELNVNALELDDSALYLCASSSQGTDTQYFGPGTRLTVL.

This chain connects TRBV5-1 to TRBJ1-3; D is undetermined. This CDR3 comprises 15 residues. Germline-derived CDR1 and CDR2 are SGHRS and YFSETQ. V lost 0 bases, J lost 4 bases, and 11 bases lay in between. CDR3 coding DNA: TGCGCCAGCAGCTTGGAGGCAGGAGGAGGAAACACCATATATTTT. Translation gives CASSLEAGGGNTIYF.

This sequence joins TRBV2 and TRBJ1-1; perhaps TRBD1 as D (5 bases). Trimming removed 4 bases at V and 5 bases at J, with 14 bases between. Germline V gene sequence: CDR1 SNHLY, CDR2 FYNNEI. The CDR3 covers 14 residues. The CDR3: CASSVGQGWTEAFF. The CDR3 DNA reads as TGTGCCAGCAGTGTTGGTCAGGGTTGGACTGAAGCTTTCTTT.

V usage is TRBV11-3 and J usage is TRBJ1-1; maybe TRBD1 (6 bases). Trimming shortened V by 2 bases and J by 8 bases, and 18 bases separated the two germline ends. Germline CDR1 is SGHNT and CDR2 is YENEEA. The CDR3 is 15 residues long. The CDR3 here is CASSLRGGWEGEAFF. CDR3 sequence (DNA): TGTGCCAGCAGCTTACGAGGGGGGTGGGAAGGCGAAGCTTTCTTT.

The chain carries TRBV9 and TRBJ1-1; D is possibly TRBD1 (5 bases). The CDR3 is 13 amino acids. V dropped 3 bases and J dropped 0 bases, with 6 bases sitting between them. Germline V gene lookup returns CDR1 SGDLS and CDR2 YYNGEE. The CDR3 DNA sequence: TGTGCCAGCAGCGGGGGACTGAACACTGAAGCTTTCTTT. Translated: CASSGGLNTEAFF.

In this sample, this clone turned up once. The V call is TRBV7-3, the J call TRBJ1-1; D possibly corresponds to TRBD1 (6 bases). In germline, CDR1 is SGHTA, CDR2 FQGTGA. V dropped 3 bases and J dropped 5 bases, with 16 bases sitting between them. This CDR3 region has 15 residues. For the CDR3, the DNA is TGTGCCAGCAGCTTGTCGCCAGGGGCTATGACTGAAGCTTTCTTT. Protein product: CASSLSPGAMTEAFF.

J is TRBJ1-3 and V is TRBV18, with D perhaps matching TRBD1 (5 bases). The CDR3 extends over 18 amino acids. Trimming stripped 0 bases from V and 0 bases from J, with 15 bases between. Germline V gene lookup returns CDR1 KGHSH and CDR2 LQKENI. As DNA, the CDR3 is TGTGCCAGCTCACCACCAGGTCAGGGACTAAGCTCTGGAAACACCATATATTTT. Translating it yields CASSPPGQGLSSGNTIYF. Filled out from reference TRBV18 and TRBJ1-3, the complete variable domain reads NAGVMQNPRHLVRRRGQEARLRCSPMKGHSHVYWYRQLPEEGLKFMVYLQKENIIDESGMPKERFSAEFPKEGPSILRIQQVVRGDSAAYFCASSPPGQGLSSGNTIYFGEGSWLTVV.

The CDR3 region has the DNA TGTGCCAGCAGCTTGCGGGGGAACACTGAAGCTTTCTTT. Its protein is CASSLRGNTEAFF. The genes are TRBV5-4 and TRBJ1-1; unclear D gene. The CDR3 extends over 13 amino acids. V lost 1 base and J lost 1, with 5 bases in between. Germline V gives CDR1 SGHNT, CDR2 YYREEE (reference sequence). Full variable domain (rest looked up from reference TRBV5-4 and TRBJ1-1): ETGVTQSPTHLIKTRGQQVTLRCSSQSGHNTVSWYQQALGQGPQFIFQYYREEENGRGNFPPRFSGLQFPNYSSELNVNALELDDSALYLCASSLRGNTEAFFGQGTRLTVV.

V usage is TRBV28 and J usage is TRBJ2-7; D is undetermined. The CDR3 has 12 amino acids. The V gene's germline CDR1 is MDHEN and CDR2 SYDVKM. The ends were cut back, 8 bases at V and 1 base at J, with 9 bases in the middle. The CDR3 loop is CASGRQSYEQYF. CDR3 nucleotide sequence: TGTGCCAGCGGTAGGCAATCCTACGAGCAGTACTTC.

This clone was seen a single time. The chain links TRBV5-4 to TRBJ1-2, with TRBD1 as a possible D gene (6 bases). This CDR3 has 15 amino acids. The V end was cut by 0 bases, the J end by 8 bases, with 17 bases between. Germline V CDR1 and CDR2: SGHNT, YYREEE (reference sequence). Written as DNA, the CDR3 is TGTGCCAGCAGCTTGGGGGGGGCCGAGGGGAACGGCTACACCTTC. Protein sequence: CASSLGGAEGNGYTF.

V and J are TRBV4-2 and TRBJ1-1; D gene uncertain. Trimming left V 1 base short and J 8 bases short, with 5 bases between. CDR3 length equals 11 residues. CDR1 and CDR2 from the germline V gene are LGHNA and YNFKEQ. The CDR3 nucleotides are TGTGCCAGCAGCCAAGGAGCCGAAGCTTTCTTT. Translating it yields CASSQGAEAFF.

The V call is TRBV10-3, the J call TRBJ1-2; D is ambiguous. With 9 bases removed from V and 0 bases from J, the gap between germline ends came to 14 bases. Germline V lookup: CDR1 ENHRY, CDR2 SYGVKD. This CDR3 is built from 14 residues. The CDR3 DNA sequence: TGTGCCATGACGGAGGATACTACTAACTATGGCTACACCTTC. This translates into CAMTEDTTNYGYTF.

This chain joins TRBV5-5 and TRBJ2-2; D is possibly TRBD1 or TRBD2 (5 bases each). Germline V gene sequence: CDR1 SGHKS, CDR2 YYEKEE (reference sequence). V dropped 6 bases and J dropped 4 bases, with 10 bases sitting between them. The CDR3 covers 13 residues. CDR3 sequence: CASTRGSTGELFF. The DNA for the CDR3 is TGTGCCAGCACCCGGGGCTCCACCGGGGAGCTGTTTTTT.

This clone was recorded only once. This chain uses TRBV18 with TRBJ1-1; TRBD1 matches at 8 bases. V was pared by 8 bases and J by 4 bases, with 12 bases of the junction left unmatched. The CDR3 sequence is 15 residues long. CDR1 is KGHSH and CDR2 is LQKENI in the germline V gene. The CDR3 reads CASTRDRSSVTEAFF. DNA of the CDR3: TGTGCCAGCACCCGGGACAGGTCCTCTGTCACTGAAGCTTTCTTT.

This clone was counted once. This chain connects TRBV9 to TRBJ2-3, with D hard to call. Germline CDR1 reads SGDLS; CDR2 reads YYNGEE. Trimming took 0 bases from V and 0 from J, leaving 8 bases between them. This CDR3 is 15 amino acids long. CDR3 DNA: TGTGCCAGCAGCGTAGAAAGAACTAGCACAGATACGCAGTATTTT. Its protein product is CASSVERTSTDTQYF.

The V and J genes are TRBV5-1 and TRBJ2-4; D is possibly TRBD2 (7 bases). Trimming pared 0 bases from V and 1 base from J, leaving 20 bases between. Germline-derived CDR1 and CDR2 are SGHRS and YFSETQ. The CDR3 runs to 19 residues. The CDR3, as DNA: TGCGCCAGCAGCTTGGCCAGTGGGATCGGGGGGCTGGCCAAAAACATTCAGTACTTC. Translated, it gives CASSLASGIGGLAKNIQYF.

In DNA form, the CDR3 reads TGTGCCATCAGTGAGTACAGGGGGGCCACTGAAGCTTTCTTT. The encoded protein is CAISEYRGATEAFF. The chain links TRBV10-3 to TRBJ1-1; 8 nucleotides align to TRBD1. This CDR3 is 14 amino acids long. CDR1 and CDR2 (germline): ENHRY, SYGVKD. Trimming removed 1 base from V and 4 bases from J; junction bases left unmatched: 2.

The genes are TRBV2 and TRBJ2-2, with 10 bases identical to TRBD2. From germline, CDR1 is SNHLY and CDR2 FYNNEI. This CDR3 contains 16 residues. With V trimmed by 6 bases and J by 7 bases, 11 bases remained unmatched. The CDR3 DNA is TGTGCCAGCAGCCATCTAGCGGGGGAGGGAGTCGGGGAGCTGTTTTTT. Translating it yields CASSHLAGEGVGELFF.